These T cell receptor beta chains were read from a single sample in a study of blood T cell repertoires in COVID-19. The assay was immunoSEQ multiplex PCR, and TCRdb's table has in-frame clones only and misses some. The repertoire holds about 38,000 clones, with approximately 80% as singletons. Specimen: peripheral blood. These receptors were taken from a man aged 50 to 60 with active COVID-19. The CDR3 runs from the conserved cysteine through the conserved F or W. The order of the fields is clone size, V gene, D gene, J gene, CDR3 protein, CDR3 DNA. D genes are given only for firm matches. Only some rows state a clone size, as once, few, many or a class for expanded clones.

>NA|TRBV24-1|NA|TRBJ1-2
CATSDDRLYYGYTF
TGTGCCACCAGTGATGACAGGTTATACTATGGCTACACCTTC
>NA|TRBV27|TRBD1|TRBJ1-6
CASSLSLGQGPPLHF
TGTGCCAGCAGTTTATCGCTGGGACAGGGTCCACCCCTCCACTTT
>NA|TRBV19|NA|TRBJ1-3
CASIIQDVMVGNTIYF
TGTGCCAGTATAATACAGGACGTCATGGTAGGAAACACCATATATTTT
>NA|TRBV6-5|NA|TRBJ2-1
CASSYSPGGGKNEQFF
TGTGCCAGCAGTTACTCCCCCGGGGGTGGCAAAAATGAGCAGTTCTTC
>NA|TRBV7-8|TRBD1|TRBJ1-1
CASSTRTGNTEAFF
TGTGCCAGCAGCACCCGGACAGGGAACACTGAAGCTTTCTTT
>NA|TRBV5-4|NA|TRBJ1-1
CASRKDKNTEAFF
TGTGCCAGCAGGAAGGACAAGAACACTGAAGCTTTCTTT
>NA|TRBV2|TRBD1|TRBJ1-1
CASRGTGVTEAFF
TGTGCCAGCAGAGGGACAGGGGTCACTGAAGCTTTCTTT
>NA|TRBV9|TRBD2|TRBJ2-1
CASSVAAGAFYNEQFF
TGTGCCAGCAGCGTGGCAGCGGGGGCCTTCTACAATGAGCAGTTCTTC
>NA|TRBV5-1|NA|TRBJ1-1
CASSQGPEAFF
TGCGCCAGCAGCCAGGGCCCCGAAGCTTTCTTT
>NA|TRBV5-1|TRBD1|TRBJ2-5
CASSFLGRGETQYF
TGCGCCAGCAGCTTTCTCGGCAGGGGGGAGACCCAGTACTTC
>once|TRBV6-4|TRBD1|TRBJ1-5
CASVGQGHQPQHF
TGTGCCAGCGTTGGACAGGGACATCAGCCCCAGCATTTT
>NA|TRBV28|NA|TRBJ1-4
CASTDRLNEKLFF
TGTGCCAGCACGGACAGACTTAATGAAAAACTGTTTTTT
>NA|TRBV24-1|NA|TRBJ2-3
CATSDTQGGADTQYF
TGTGCCACCAGTGATACTCAGGGGGGAGCAGATACGCAGTATTTT
>NA|TRBV24-1|NA|TRBJ2-3
CATSESGTDTQYF
TGTGCCACCAGCGAATCAGGCACAGATACGCAGTATTTT
>NA|TRBV27|TRBD1|TRBJ2-3
CASSSGQPIRTDTQYF
TGTGCCAGCAGCTCGGGACAGCCGATACGCACAGATACGCAGTATTTT
>NA|TRBV10-3|TRBD2|TRBJ2-3
CAISTRKSGGITDTQYF
TGTGCCATCAGTACACGCAAGAGCGGGGGGATCACAGATACGCAGTATTTT
>NA|TRBV13|NA|TRBJ2-7
CASRFTGSYEQYF
TGTGCCAGCCGCTTTACAGGGTCCTACGAGCAGTACTTC
>NA|TRBV5-1|NA|TRBJ2-2
CASSQKQVSGELFF
TGCGCCAGCAGCCAAAAACAGGTTTCCGGGGAGCTGTTTTTT
>NA|TRBV28|TRBD1|TRBJ2-3
CASSLWGQGPSTDTQYF
TGTGCCAGCAGTTTATGGGGACAGGGGCCCAGCACAGATACGCAGTATTTT
>once|TRBV28|TRBD1|TRBJ2-3
CASRTDRSTDTQYF
TGTGCCAGCAGAACGGACAGGAGCACAGATACGCAGTATTTT
>NA|TRBV5-1|TRBD2|TRBJ2-7
CASSFDFSGGPYEQYF
TGCGCCAGCAGCTTCGACTTTAGCGGGGGGCCCTACGAGCAGTACTTC
>NA|TRBV10-1|TRBD2|TRBJ2-7
CASSESGVPSYEQYF
TGCGCCAGCAGTGAGAGCGGGGTCCCCTCCTACGAGCAGTACTTC
>NA|TRBV7-9|TRBD1|TRBJ1-1
CASSSGDSLGAEAFF
TGTGCCAGCAGTTCGGGGGACAGCCTTGGCGCTGAAGCTTTCTTT
>NA|TRBV24-1|TRBD2|TRBJ2-3
CATSDYLAGSTDTQYF
TGTGCCACCAGTGATTACTTAGCGGGGAGCACAGATACGCAGTATTTT
>NA|TRBV7-9|TRBD2|TRBJ2-2
CASSSTGTSGGAPTGELFF
TGTGCCAGCAGCTCCACCGGGACTAGCGGGGGGGCTCCCACCGGGGAGCTGTTTTTT
>NA|TRBV9|TRBD1|TRBJ2-2
CASTPGTVPTGELFF
TGTGCCAGCACCCCCGGGACAGTACCTACCGGGGAGCTGTTTTTT
>NA|TRBV19|NA|TRBJ1-1
CASSIGQNEAFF
TGTGCCAGTAGTATCGGACAGAATGAAGCTTTCTTT
>NA|TRBV9|NA|TRBJ1-3
CASSVGAGVASGNTIYF
TGTGCCAGCAGCGTAGGTGCAGGGGTGGCCTCTGGAAACACCATATATTTT
>NA|TRBV7-9|NA|TRBJ2-3
CASSLALGLVTQYF
TGTGCCAGCAGCTTAGCCTTAGGACTTGTTACGCAGTATTTT
>NA|TRBV10-3|TRBD2|TRBJ2-3
CAIRPSGGVTDTQYF
TGTGCCATCAGGCCTAGCGGGGGGGTGACAGATACGCAGTATTTT
>few|TRBV7-2|NA|TRBJ2-2
CASYKYGELFF
TGTGCCAGCTATAAATACGGGGAGCTGTTTTTT
>NA|TRBV3-1/TRBV3-2|NA|TRBJ2-3
CASSQGQAVDTQYF
TGTGCCAGCAGCCAAGGTCAGGCAGTAGATACGCAGTATTTT
>NA|TRBV6-6|NA|TRBJ1-3
CASSLSGHHRSSGNTIYF
TGTGCCAGCAGTCTCTCGGGACACCATCGAAGCTCTGGAAACACCATATATTTT
>NA|TRBV10-3|TRBD1|TRBJ2-1
CAISESGRGLGEQFF
TGTGCCATCAGTGAGTCGGGCAGGGGGCTAGGGGAGCAGTTCTTC